The 11 T cell receptor beta chains presented below share a single source sample, sequenced in a study of blood T cell repertoires in COVID-19. Profiling relied on immunoSEQ multiplex PCR, and the TCRdb table lists in-frame clones only, not all of them. The sample has roughly 120,000 clones, around 80% seen once. Sample: peripheral blood. The receptor set was obtained from a man in his 70s with acute or convalescent COVID-19.

In DNA, the CDR3 is TGTGCCAGCAGCTTAGTGGCAGGGTCCAGCACTGAAGCTTTCTTT. It specifies CASSLVAGSSTEAFF. The chain couples TRBV7-8 to TRBJ1-1, with TRBD1 as a possible D gene (5 bases). CDR3 size: 15 residues. From germline, CDR1 is SGHVS and CDR2 FQNEAQ. V lost 1 base to trimming and J lost 4 bases, with 13 bases between them.

V usage is TRBV7-3 and J usage is TRBJ2-3; D unclear. The CDR3 extends over 14 amino acids. V was trimmed by 2 bases and J by 4 bases, leaving 10 bases between them. From germline, CDR1 is SGHTA and CDR2 FQGTGA. CDR3 residues: CASSLGPLADTQYF. The CDR3 DNA reads TGTGCCAGCAGCTTAGGCCCTCTAGCAGATACGCAGTATTTT.

In nucleotides, the CDR3 is TGTGCCAGCAGCTTATTGTCATTCGCGGGGGGTCCCGGGGAGCTGTTTTTT. Protein sequence: CASSLLSFAGGPGELFF. This chain joins TRBV7-8 and TRBJ2-2, with 8 bases matching TRBD2. V dropped 2 bases and J dropped 6; count of bases not matched to a gene: 11. This CDR3 has 17 amino acids. The germline V gene has CDR1 SGHVS and CDR2 FQNEAQ. The full variable domain, rest sourced from reference TRBV7-8 and TRBJ2-2, is GAGVSQSPRYKVAKRGQDVALRCDPISGHVSLFWYQQALGQGPEFLTYFQNEAQLDKSGLPSDRFFAERPEGSVSTLKIQRTQQEDSAVYLCASSLLSFAGGPGELFFGEGSRLTVL.

This chain links TRBV28 with TRBJ1-2, with a weak D call TRBD1 (5 bases). V lost 4 bases to trimming and J lost 2 bases, with 8 bases between them. This CDR3 is built from 13 residues. CDR1 and CDR2 (germline): MDHEN, SYDVKM. CDR3 coding DNA: TGTGCCAGCAGTTCCCAGGGAAACTATGGCTACACCTTC. It codes for CASSSQGNYGYTF.

The chain carries TRBV2 and TRBJ1-5; 9 bases align to TRBD1. Germline lookup yields CDR1 SNHLY and CDR2 FYNNEI. J was trimmed by 7 bases and V by 7 bases; bases with no gene match: 5. CDR3 size: 13 residues. Here the CDR3 reads CASMDRGSQPQHF. The CDR3 coding sequence is TGTGCCAGCATGGACAGGGGTTCCCAGCCCCAGCATTTT.

This clone has only a few counts. V gene TRBV25-1 combines with J gene TRBJ2-7, with D possibly matching TRBD1 (6 bases). Germline V gene sequence: CDR1 MGHDK, CDR2 SYGVNS. The ends were cut back, 3 bases at V and 3 bases at J, with 24 bases in the middle. This CDR3 is built from 18 residues. CDR3 protein: CASSDQSGQGTFLYEQYF. Written as DNA, the CDR3 is TGTGCCAGCAGTGATCAATCGGGGCAGGGGACGTTTCTCTACGAGCAGTACTTC.

The J gene is TRBJ2-5, the V gene TRBV5-5, with D perhaps TRBD1 (5 bases). The germline gives CDR1 SGHKS, CDR2 YYEKEE (reference sequence). Trimming took off 5 bases at V and 1 base at J, with 12 bases between the two ends. This CDR3 is 14 amino acids long. The CDR3, as DNA: TGTGCCAGCAGGTTCGACAGTGCCCAAGAGACCCAGTACTTC. Amino acids: CASRFDSAQETQYF.

In this sample, this clone turned up once. The J gene is TRBJ1-3, the V gene TRBV5-8; TRBD1 agrees at 7 bases. CDR1 is SGHTS, CDR2 YDEGEE, per germline. This CDR3 spans 16 amino acids. The ends lost 4 bases at V and 2 bases at J; junction bases unmatched: 9. CDR3 protein: CASSLRQGSAGNTIYF. CDR3 bases: TGTGCCAGCAGCCTTCGACAGGGATCGGCTGGAAACACCATATATTTT.

A single count supports this clone. The rearrangement links TRBV5-1 to TRBJ2-1; 7 bases are shared with TRBD1. J lost 9 bases, V lost 6 bases, and 9 bases had no gene match. Per the germline V gene, CDR1 is SGHRS and CDR2 is YFSETQ. This CDR3 is 13 amino acids long. The CDR3 reads CASKEEGAGEQFF. Here the CDR3 DNA reads TGCGCCAGCAAGGAAGAGGGGGCCGGTGAGCAGTTCTTC.

CDR3 sequence: CASSLLVGGFQYF. CDR3 in DNA: TGTGCCAGCAGCTTATTGGTTGGGGGCTTTCAGTACTTC. The chain links TRBV11-2 to TRBJ2-7; perhaps TRBD1 as D (6 bases). This CDR3 has 13 amino acids. Trimming left V 2 bases short and J 10 bases short, with 15 bases between. Germline CDR1 is SGHAT and CDR2 is FQNNGV.

The rearrangement joins TRBV7-2 to TRBJ1-3; D is uncertain. CDR3 length equals 15 residues. The germline V gene has CDR1 SGHTA and CDR2 FQGNSA. V lost 7 bases and J 4 bases, leaving 17 bases between the germline ends. The CDR3 nucleotides read TGTGCCAGCACCCATACCGGAGGAGGCGGAAACACCATATATTTT. Amino acid sequence: CASTHTGGGGNTIYF.